The clone carrying this T cell receptor beta chain was recorded only once. Its antigen is currently unknown. This sample was taken from a study of beta chain features in type 1 diabetes. Background on the study: Patients were similar to healthy donors in age and gender (as well as in cell yields).

Sorting that relied on CD45RO/CCR7/CD25/CD127/CD95/CD27 yielded CD4+ naive, central memory, regulatory and stem cell-like memory cells. Every sorted population was more than 95% pure. All of the isolated RNA was reverse transcribed, so expressed TCRB transcripts were sequenced. Clones were sequenced by immunoSEQ multiplex PCR, and TCRdb holds only the in-frame ones, with some missing. The sample lists hundreds of thousands of clones, about 12% occurring once. Study-wide findings and caveats: When Type 1 diabetes patients were examined, their TCRB CDR3s proved moderately but significantly shorter in all four CD4+ subsets.

The TCR sequence derives from a woman under 30 with type 1 diabetes. Sequences were obtained from naive CD4+ T cells from blood.

CDR3 nucleotides: TGTGCCTGGAGCTCCAGAGTCCGCGGGAAACTGTTTTTT. This sequence encodes CAWSSRVRGKLFF. The chain carries TRBV30 and TRBJ1-4, with D unclear. This CDR3 is built from 13 residues. V lost 3 bases, J lost 11 bases, and 16 bases lay in between. The V gene's germline CDR1 is GTSNPN and CDR2 SVGIG (reference sequence).